This TCR beta chain was sequenced in a study of T cells in Graves' hyperthyroidism and ophthalmopathy. Study observations and caveats: Through a model of 13 V-J features, ophthalmopathy was separated from stable hyperthyroidism.

The CDR3 runs 17 residues. CDR1 MGHRA and CDR2 YSYEKL come from the germline V gene. Worth noting for this clonotype: Its antigen is unidentified. Germline and junction disagree at one end, which may indicate a read error.

Amplified regions were TCR beta CDR3 sequences from RNA transcripts. The TCR CDR3 first-round RT-PCR relied on the HTBI primer set. MiXCR, applied by TCRdb to the multiplex PCR reads, yields one record per CDR3 protein. The repertoire has 470,000 or so distinct CDR3 sequences, 20% to 25% of them found once; the top ten carry more than 20%. This clonotype was obtained from a man aged 18 to 29 with Graves' hyperthyroidism. The sample comprised blood. This sequence joins TRBV4-1 and TRBJ2-2; D may be TRBD1 (6 bases). CDR3 in amino acids: CASNQGFRQANTGELFF. The CDR3 nucleotides read TGCGCCAGCAACCAAGGGTTTAGACAGGCGAACACCGGGGAGCTGTTTTTT.